Listed below are T cell receptor beta chains from one sample, sequenced in a study of response to subunit inactivated influenza vaccine. TCRdb called the RT-PCR reads again in MiXCR, with one record for every CDR3 protein. Seen here are hundreds of thousands of distinct CDR3 sequences, approximately 17% observed once, and the top ten hold roughly 11%. The input for sequencing was PBMCs from blood, taken 4 to 6 days after vaccination. These receptors all stem from a man over 45 who received an inactivated influenza vaccine. Each CDR3 is given without its conserved first and last residue. For some rows the clone size is stated as once, few or many, or as a class when expanded; others skip it.

13 | TRBV7-8 | few | ASSLAGTEVDEQF
12 | TRBV4-2 | few | ASSQPPPTDTQY
13 | TRBV5-1 | few | ASSLQGGLPYEQY
13 | TRBV6-1 | . | ASSTGTSGQETQY
12 | TRBV20-1 | few | SGTLQNSGQPQH
14 | TRBV5-6 | . | ASSLGWVTSGNTIY
12 | TRBV6-2/TRBV6-3 | many | ASSYSVTGYEQY
15 | TRBV27 | . | ASSSPGQAVNTGELF
12 | TRBV4-3 | . | ASSQDRRVDTQY
16 | TRBV6-1 | . | ASSDRLAGVSGANVLT
11 | TRBV5-1 | . | ASSFEPNYEQY